This entry lists 25 T cell receptor beta chains sequenced from one sample in a study of cytomegalovirus exposure and HLA in healthy donors. Researchers ran the PCR with 60 Vbeta and 13 Jbeta primers. The repertoire was sequenced with immunoSEQ multiplex PCR; TCRdb's copy has only in-frame clones and lacks some. The profile shows about 130,000 clones, more than 9% of them singletons. Sequenced material: PBMCs. These receptors came from a woman aged 18-29 years in good health and CMV-seropositive.

V is TRBV5-8 and J is TRBJ2-1; 9 bases fit TRBD2. In germline, CDR1 is SGHTS, CDR2 YDEGEE. The J segment lost 2 bases and the V segment lost 4 bases, leaving 4 bases of the junction unmatched. The CDR3 length is 15 residues. CDR3 region: CASSTRLAAYNEQFF. The CDR3 DNA follows: TGTGCCAGCAGCACGCGACTAGCGGCCTACAATGAGCAGTTCTTC.

V is TRBV28 and J is TRBJ1-1, with TRBD1 as a possible D gene (6 bases). The CDR3 runs 13 residues. Trimming removed 4 bases at V and 2 bases at J, with 8 bases between. Germline V gene data show CDR1 as MDHEN and CDR2 as SYDVKM. CDR3 loop: CASSWTVNTEAFF. The CDR3 DNA follows: TGTGCCAGCAGTTGGACAGTTAACACTGAAGCTTTCTTT.

V and J are TRBV25-1 and TRBJ1-5; 7 bases line up with TRBD1. CDR3 length equals 13 residues. The germline gives CDR1 MGHDK, CDR2 SYGVNS. V lost 8 bases, J lost 6 bases, and 7 bases stayed unmatched. The CDR3 is CASGGAGGQPQHF. In nucleotides, the CDR3 is TGTGCCAGCGGAGGGGCAGGGGGTCAGCCCCAGCATTTT.

This clone occurred a few times. The chain uses TRBV14 and TRBJ2-7; D is unclear. The CDR3 is 12 residues long. Trimming pared 3 bases from V and 7 bases from J, leaving 10 bases between. Germline V gene sequence: CDR1 SGHDN, CDR2 FVKESK. For the CDR3, the DNA is TGTGCCAGCAGCCATAGTTCCCTTGAGCAGTACTTC. Encoded protein: CASSHSSLEQYF.

In nucleotides, the CDR3 is TGTGCCAGCAGTGCCCAGGGGGGCTATGGCTACACCTTC. It encodes CASSAQGGYGYTF. This chain uses TRBV6-1 with TRBJ1-2; TRBD1 agrees at 7 bases. The V and J ends lost 4 bases and 4 bases, in that order; junction bases with no gene match: 3. The CDR3 totals 13 residues. Per germline, CDR1 MNHNS and CDR2 SASEGT.

The V gene is TRBV6-5, the J gene TRBJ2-1; 14 nucleotides align to TRBD2. This CDR3 has 14 amino acids. Germline CDR1 and CDR2: MNHEY and SVGAGI. Unmatched junction bases numbered 4, after V lost 6 bases and J lost 9 bases. Here the CDR3 DNA reads TGTGCCAGCAGCCTGGGACTAGCGGGAGCTGAGCAGTTCTTC. The encoded protein is CASSLGLAGAEQFF.

This clone was found many times. This sequence joins TRBV10-3 and TRBJ2-3; possibly TRBD2 for D (5 bases). The CDR3 consists of 13 residues. The V gene lost 4 bases and the J gene lost 3 bases, with 8 bases spanning the gap. CDR1 and CDR2 (germline): ENHRY, SYGVKD. DNA of the CDR3: TGTGCCATCAGTGGCAGGACTACAGATACGCAGTATTTT. It specifies CAISGRTTDTQYF.

This clone was seen a handful of times. The V gene is TRBV7-3, the J gene TRBJ1-1, with 7 bases identical to TRBD1. With V trimmed by 6 bases and J by 1 base, 11 bases remained unmatched. Germline-derived CDR1 and CDR2 are SGHTA and FQGTGA. CDR3 size: 16 residues. CDR3 residues: CASRKRRQGSNTEAFF. In DNA form, the CDR3 reads TGTGCCAGCAGGAAGCGCCGACAGGGATCGAACACTGAAGCTTTCTTT.

Only a few counts were recorded for this clone. The sample carries other DNA sequences with the same CDR3. The chain employs TRBV28 and TRBJ2-7; a weak D match, TRBD2 (6 bases). V lost 4 bases, J lost 2 bases, and 9 bases lay in between. Germline assignment: CDR1 MDHEN and CDR2 SYDVKM. The CDR3 runs 13 residues. CDR3 sequence (DNA): TGTGCCAGCAGTTGGGACTTAACCTACGAGCAGTACTTC. This translates into CASSWDLTYEQYF.

This rearrangement joins TRBV6-5 to TRBJ2-1, with a tentative D call TRBD2 (5 bases). The CDR3 has 14 amino acids. Germline-derived CDR1 and CDR2 are MNHEY and SVGAGI. Trimming removed 8 bases from V and 5 bases from J, with 16 bases in between. CDR3 bases: TGTGCCAGCGGTCGGAGCGGAATAAACAATGAGCAGTTCTTC. Residues: CASGRSGINNEQFF.

The gene calls are TRBV6-5 and TRBJ2-2, with unresolved D. This CDR3 comprises 12 residues. The V gene's germline CDR1 is MNHEY and CDR2 SVGAGI. V lost 4 bases, J lost 6 bases, and 6 bases lay in between. As DNA, the CDR3 is TGTGCCAGCAGTTTTCCGGCCGGGGAGCTGTTTTTT. It yields the protein CASSFPAGELFF.

The V call is TRBV27, the J call TRBJ2-7; D uncertain. The CDR3 runs to 11 residues. Per the germline V gene, CDR1 is MNHEY and CDR2 is SMNVEV (reference sequence). V was clipped by 1 base and J by 7 bases, with 5 bases between them. CDR3 nucleotide sequence: TGTGCCAGCAGTTTATTCGGGGAGCAGTACTTC. Protein sequence: CASSLFGEQYF.

This clone was seen a few times. The rearrangement links TRBV2 to TRBJ1-1; 8 bases map to TRBD1. This CDR3 contains 14 residues. Germline values: CDR1 SNHLY, CDR2 FYNNEI. V was clipped by 7 bases and J by 4 bases; unmatched bases: 8. CDR3 in amino acids: CASTIVQGATEAFF. As DNA, the CDR3 is TGTGCCAGCACGATCGTCCAGGGGGCCACTGAAGCTTTCTTT. The entire variable domain, with the rest obtained from reference TRBV2 and TRBJ1-1, is as follows: EPEVTQTPSHQVTQMGQEVILRCVPISNHLYFYWYRQILGQKVEFLVSFYNNEISEKSEIFDDQFSVERPDGSNFTLKIRSTKLEDSAMYFCASTIVQGATEAFFGQGTRLTVV.

The chain uses TRBV29-1 and TRBJ2-5; D is possibly TRBD1 (6 bases). The CDR3 runs to 13 residues. Trimming left V 7 bases short and J 9 bases short, with 21 bases between. Germline assignment: CDR1 SQVTM and CDR2 ANQGSEA. Here the CDR3 DNA reads TGCAGCGCTGGACAGCTCCTCGAGAAGGCCCAGTACTTC. It translates to CSAGQLLEKAQYF.

The CDR3 nucleotides read TGTGCCACGCTCGGGACAGGGTGGTTCGAGCAGTACTTC. Translation gives CATLGTGWFEQYF. The J gene is TRBJ2-7, the V gene TRBV6-5, with TRBD1 matching 9 bases. In germline, CDR1 is MNHEY, CDR2 SVGAGI. The CDR3 totals 13 residues. V shed 10 bases and J 6 bases; nucleotides not matched to a gene: 10.

This chain uses TRBV5-1 with TRBJ2-4; possible D gene TRBD1, 8 bases. Trimming removed 3 bases at V and 8 bases at J, with 15 bases between. The CDR3 sequence is 14 residues long. Germline lookup yields CDR1 SGHRS and CDR2 YFSETQ. CDR3 coding DNA: TGCGCCAGCAGCTCACAGGGGGGGACGGACATTCAGTACTTC. Protein product: CASSSQGGTDIQYF. Full variable domain (outside the CDR3, taken from reference TRBV5-1 and TRBJ2-4): KAGVTQTPRYLIKTRGQQVTLSCSPISGHRSVSWYQQTPGQGLQFLFEYFSETQRNKGNFPGRFSGRQFSNSRSEMNVSTLELGDSALYLCASSSQGGTDIQYFGAGTRLSVL.

This clone was counted between two and nine times. The V call is TRBV28, the J call TRBJ2-2; 10 bases line up with TRBD2. J was trimmed by 5 bases and V by 8 bases; bases with no gene match: 2. Germline V gene data show CDR1 as MDHEN and CDR2 as SYDVKM. This CDR3 comprises 13 residues. The DNA of the CDR3 is TGTGCCAGCCGGACTAGCGGAACCGGGGAGCTGTTTTTT. Amino acid sequence: CASRTSGTGELFF.

The sample holds one count of this clone. The chain joins TRBV11-2 to TRBJ2-7, with 8 nucleotides matching TRBD1. This CDR3 has 19 residues. Germline trimming cut 6 bases from V and 5 bases from J; bases unmatched to any gene: 24. From germline, CDR1 is SGHAT and CDR2 FQNNGV. The CDR3 nucleotides are TGTGCCAGCAGAGACCAAACCGGACAGGGCCCCTCTAAGGTTGACGAGCAGTACTTC. Translating gives CASRDQTGQGPSKVDEQYF.

To note about this clone: Other nucleotide sequences from this sample produce the same CDR3. The chain is built from TRBV6-1 and TRBJ2-1; no reliable D call. CDR3 size: 13 residues. Germline lookup yields CDR1 MNHNS and CDR2 SASEGT. The V gene lost 2 bases and the J gene lost 5 bases, with 7 bases spanning the gap. For the CDR3, the DNA is TGTGCCAGCAGTGAAACCAGGAACAATGAGCAGTTCTTC. Amino acids: CASSETRNNEQFF.

This clone was detected a few times. V usage is TRBV9 and J usage is TRBJ2-3; tentative D call: TRBD2 (6 bases). Trimming removed 2 bases from V and 3 bases from J, with 16 bases in between. CDR1 and CDR2 from the germline V gene are SGDLS and YYNGEE. The CDR3 has 16 amino acids. The CDR3 loop reads CASSVTGSSTTDTQYF. CDR3 coding DNA: TGTGCCAGCAGCGTCACCGGGAGCTCCACTACAGATACGCAGTATTTT.

The V gene is TRBV6-1, the J gene TRBJ1-5; TRBD1 agrees at 9 bases. Germline CDR1 is MNHNS and CDR2 is SASEGT. V lost 8 bases and J lost 3; bases outside the gene matches: 8. This CDR3 region has 15 residues. CDR3 residues: CASRTGAVNNQPQHF. In DNA, the CDR3 is TGTGCCAGCCGGACAGGGGCCGTGAACAATCAGCCCCAGCATTTT.

This chain joins TRBV11-3 and TRBJ2-7; TRBD2 is a possible D gene (6 bases). Germline V gives CDR1 SGHNT, CDR2 YENEEA. This CDR3 has 15 residues. Trimming took off 7 bases at V and 7 bases at J, with 23 bases between the two ends. The CDR3 DNA is TGTGCCAGCACCACCGGGACTCCGACGCCGGGGGAGCAGTACTTC. It encodes CASTTGTPTPGEQYF.

Only a few counts were recorded for this clone. The chain joins TRBV27 to TRBJ2-1, with a tentative D call TRBD2 (6 bases). Trimming took 5 bases from V and 8 from J, leaving 13 bases between them. Germline lookup yields CDR1 MNHEY and CDR2 SMNVEV (reference sequence). The CDR3 has 13 amino acids. Written as DNA, the CDR3 is TGTGCCAGCAGTGGATGGGGACTCGATGAGCAGTTCTTC. Translation gives CASSGWGLDEQFF.

In its sample, this clone was seen a few times. The rearrangement links TRBV7-2 to TRBJ1-1; TRBD1 matches 9 bases. The CDR3 length is 13 residues. The V gene end was trimmed by 6 bases and the J gene end by 7 bases; junction bases not matched to a gene: 6. CDR1 SGHTA and CDR2 FQGNSA come from the germline V gene. In DNA form, the CDR3 reads TGTGCCAGCAGTGACAGGGGGGTGGGTGAAGCTTTCTTT. Its translation is CASSDRGVGEAFF.

As DNA, the CDR3 is TGTGCCAGCAGCAAACAGGGGGAGGGAGAGACCCAGTACTTC. This codes for CASSKQGEGETQYF. The gene calls are TRBV5-5 and TRBJ2-5; tentatively, D is TRBD1 (8 bases). The CDR3 is made up of 14 amino acids. Looked up from germline, CDR1 is SGHKS and CDR2 is YYEKEE (reference sequence). Trimming cost V 4 bases and J 4 bases, with 14 bases left between them.